The clone carrying this T cell receptor beta chain was counted at least ten times. The source of the sample is a study of T-cell reconstitution after alpha-beta-depleted transplantation in children. The V and J ends lost 6 bases and 5 bases respectively, with 19 bases between them. Germline-derived CDR1 and CDR2 are MNHEY and SVGAGI. The CDR3 sequence is 15 residues long. Unique molecular identifiers tagged the TCRbeta library. MiXCR was run by TCRdb on the PCR reads, yielding one entry per CDR3 protein. The sample contains about 230,000 distinct CDR3 sequences, roughly a tenth of which appear only once.

Sequenced here: PBMCs from the stem cell graft donor, sampled from the stem cell graft. The sequence was collected from a human donor who donated a stem cell graft to a child with SCID. This rearrangement joins TRBV6-5 to TRBJ1-2; D is perhaps TRBD1 (5 bases). In DNA, the CDR3 is TGTGCCAGCAGCAAGAAAACCTCGGGGGGATATGGCTACACCTTC. Its protein product is CASSKKTSGGYGYTF.